These 20 T cell receptor beta chains share one sample of origin, sequenced in a study of immune cell composition in non-small cell lung cancer. This table comes from immunoSEQ multiplex PCR, and its TCRdb copy is limited to in-frame clones, with some not included. The sample gives 11,000 to 15,000 clones, roughly 80% of which show up once; approximately 10% is in the top ten. The material sequenced was lung tumor tissue. All receptors derive from a human donor with non-small cell lung cancer.

This clone was found a few times. The J gene is TRBJ1-1, the V gene TRBV5-1, with TRBD1 matching over 10 bases. Per the germline V gene, CDR1 is SGHRS and CDR2 is YFSETQ. The CDR3 is made up of 18 amino acids. V lost 1 base and J lost 5; bases outside the gene matches: 14. The CDR3 nucleotides are TGCGCCAGCAGCTTGAGGGGGGGGACAGGGGTTGGGGTGACTGAAGCTTTCTTT. Translated: CASSLRGGTGVGVTEAFF.

The chain couples TRBV4-1 to TRBJ2-1; unclear D gene. The CDR3 loop spans 13 amino acids. From germline, CDR1 is MGHRA and CDR2 YSYEKL. V lost 0 bases and J lost 4, with 4 bases in between. CDR3 sequence: CASSQDYYNEQFF. Here the CDR3 DNA reads TGCGCCAGCAGCCAAGACTATTACAATGAGCAGTTCTTC.

This chain connects TRBV5-5 to TRBJ2-7; tentative D call: TRBD2 (6 bases). Germline assignment: CDR1 SGHKS and CDR2 YYEKEE (reference sequence). The CDR3 covers 14 residues. Trimming took off 4 bases at V and 6 bases at J, with 17 bases between the two ends. The CDR3 bases are TGTGCCAGCAGCCCGTGGCGGGGCCGAGGCGAGCAGTACTTC. It yields the protein CASSPWRGRGEQYF.

The V call is TRBV30, the J call TRBJ2-7; D call uncertain. V was trimmed by 1 base and J by 3 bases, leaving 13 bases between them. Germline V lookup: CDR1 GTSNPN, CDR2 SVGIG (reference sequence). The CDR3 is 14 amino acids. This CDR3 reads CAWSAPQLVYEQYF. The CDR3 DNA is TGTGCCTGGAGTGCTCCCCAACTCGTCTACGAGCAGTACTTC.

The V call is TRBV19, the J call TRBJ2-1, with 7 bases lining up with TRBD2. Germline-derived CDR1 and CDR2 are LNHDA and SQIVND (reference sequence). V lost 4 bases to trimming and J lost 9 bases; unmatched junction nucleotides: 9. This CDR3 has 14 residues. The CDR3 region has the DNA TGTGCCAGTAGTAAAGGGACTACATTACCTGAGCAGTTCTTC. Amino acid sequence: CASSKGTTLPEQFF.

V and J are TRBV5-1 and TRBJ2-5, with TRBD2 identical over 8 bases. Looked up from germline, CDR1 is SGHRS and CDR2 is YFSETQ. The CDR3 consists of 15 residues. After removal of 4 bases from V and 5 bases from J, the junction contained 10 bases not matched to a gene. CDR3 protein: CASSVLAGSWETQYF. CDR3 DNA: TGCGCCAGCAGCGTCTTAGCGGGGTCGTGGGAGACCCAGTACTTC.

The J gene is TRBJ2-7, the V gene TRBV9; TRBD2 matches at 9 bases. J lost 6 bases, V lost 3 bases, and 13 bases had no gene match. The length of the CDR3 is 16 residues. Germline V CDR1 and CDR2: SGDLS, YYNGEE. CDR3 coding DNA: TGTGCCAGCAGCGGCAGGGGAGGTAGCGGGAGCCTCGAGCAGTACTTC. Its translation: CASSGRGGSGSLEQYF.

This chain joins TRBV7-2 and TRBJ2-5; the D is unclear. V was trimmed by 5 bases and J by 7 bases, leaving 17 bases between them. CDR3 length: 14 residues. Germline loops: CDR1 SGHTA, CDR2 FQGNSA. The CDR3 loop is CASSPTLSEGTQYF. The DNA for the CDR3 is TGTGCCAGCAGCCCGACCCTTTCCGAAGGGACCCAGTACTTC.

This chain connects TRBV11-3 to TRBJ1-1, with D possibly being TRBD1 (5 bases). The germline CDR1 and CDR2 sequences are SGHNT and YENEEA. The CDR3 consists of 13 residues. Trimming removed 0 bases from V and 4 bases from J, with 6 bases in between. The CDR3 nucleotides are TGTGCCAGCAGCTTAGAGAGGGGCACTGAAGCTTTCTTT. Translated, it gives CASSLERGTEAFF.

V gene TRBV27 combines with J gene TRBJ1-1; 9 bases fit TRBD1. The CDR3 is made up of 15 amino acids. After removal of 5 bases from V and 0 bases from J, the junction contained 4 bases not matched to a gene. The germline CDR1 and CDR2 sequences are MNHEY and SMNVEV (reference sequence). The CDR3 DNA reads as TGTGCCAGCAGTCCGACAGGGGGGATGAACACTGAAGCTTTCTTT. Its translation: CASSPTGGMNTEAFF.

This clone has only one observation. The chain links TRBV28 to TRBJ2-5; D might be TRBD1 (6 bases). This CDR3 region has 15 residues. Per germline, CDR1 MDHEN and CDR2 SYDVKM. V dropped 5 bases and J dropped 1 base, with 14 bases sitting between them. CDR3 DNA sequence: TGTGCCAGCAGTCTAGGACAGACAGCCCAAGAGACCCAGTACTTC. Encoded protein: CASSLGQTAQETQYF.

This chain uses TRBV19 with TRBJ2-1; the D gene could be TRBD1 or TRBD2 (5 bases each). There are 12 residues in the CDR3. Looked up from germline, CDR1 is LNHDA and CDR2 is SQIVND (reference sequence). The V end was cut by 5 bases, the J end by 5 bases, with 7 bases between. CDR3 nucleotide sequence: TGTGCCAGTAGTCCGGGACACAATGAGCAGTTCTTC. Translation: CASSPGHNEQFF.

The chain has TRBV30 and TRBJ2-3, with 9 positions matching TRBD2. V lost 0 bases and J lost 5; bases outside the gene matches: 3. The CDR3 consists of 14 residues. Germline CDR1 is GTSNPN and CDR2 is SVGIG (reference sequence). CDR3 amino acids: CAWSVVAGVDTQYF. CDR3 nucleotide sequence: TGTGCCTGGAGTGTAGTAGCGGGAGTAGATACGCAGTATTTT.

The J gene is TRBJ2-1, the V gene TRBV15; D is unresolved. The CDR3 is made up of 12 amino acids. With 0 bases removed from V and 8 bases from J, the gap between germline ends came to 5 bases. The germline CDR1 and CDR2 sequences are LNHNV and YYDKDF (reference sequence). The CDR3 DNA reads as TGTGCCACCAGCAGAGATTTTGATGAGCAGTTCTTC. Protein sequence: CATSRDFDEQFF.

V and J are TRBV5-1 and TRBJ1-1, with a tentative D call TRBD1 (6 bases). The CDR3 sequence is 16 residues long. With 0 bases removed from V and 0 bases from J, the gap between germline ends came to 12 bases. In germline, CDR1 is SGHRS, CDR2 YFSETQ. CDR3 sequence reads: CASSLGAGQLNTEAFF. CDR3 coding DNA: TGCGCCAGCAGCTTGGGGGCAGGACAGTTGAACACTGAAGCTTTCTTT. Full variable domain (missing parts from reference TRBV5-1 and TRBJ1-1): KAGVTQTPRYLIKTRGQQVTLSCSPISGHRSVSWYQQTPGQGLQFLFEYFSETQRNKGNFPGRFSGRQFSNSRSEMNVSTLELGDSALYLCASSLGAGQLNTEAFFGQGTRLTVV.

The chain is built from TRBV6-5 and TRBJ2-4, with 7 bases that match TRBD2. The germline gives CDR1 MNHEY, CDR2 SVGAGI. The CDR3 sequence is 14 residues long. V shed 10 bases and J 8 bases; nucleotides not matched to a gene: 14. CDR3 in amino acids: CATRGDLGSDIQYF. The DNA for the CDR3 is TGTGCCACCCGGGGGGATTTGGGATCGGACATTCAGTACTTC.

The chain carries TRBV10-3 and TRBJ1-1, with a tentative D call TRBD1 (6 bases). Germline lookup yields CDR1 ENHRY and CDR2 SYGVKD. CDR3 size: 14 residues. Trimming stripped 3 bases from V and 8 bases from J, with 16 bases between. CDR3 coding DNA: TGTGCCATCAGTGAAGGGGACACCCGTACCGAAGCTTTCTTT. Encoded protein: CAISEGDTRTEAFF.

Only one count was recorded for this clone. This chain links TRBV2 with TRBJ2-7, with D perhaps TRBD1 (6 bases). V was trimmed by 6 bases and J by 3 bases, leaving 9 bases between them. The CDR3 spans 12 residues. The germline gives CDR1 SNHLY, CDR2 FYNNEI. CDR3 bases: TGTGCCAGCAGGGGGGACATCTACGAGCAGTACTTC. Amino acids: CASRGDIYEQYF.

This sequence joins TRBV9 and TRBJ1-5; 8 nucleotides line up with TRBD1. Germline V lookup: CDR1 SGDLS, CDR2 YYNGEE. CDR3 length equals 15 residues. V gave up 3 bases and J gave up 2 bases; unmatched junction bases: 4. CDR3 nucleotides: TGTGCCAGCAGCGCCTCAGGGGGCGGCAATCAGCCCCAGCATTTT. Translation gives CASSASGGGNQPQHF.

The V gene is TRBV18, the J gene TRBJ1-2; TRBD1 is a possible D gene (5 bases). Germline CDR1 KGHSH, CDR2 LQKENI. The V end lost 2 bases, the J end lost 1 base, and 11 bases lay between the germline ends. This CDR3 region has 15 residues. The CDR3 loop reads CASSPEVGGNYGYTF. CDR3 sequence (DNA): TGTGCCAGCTCACCAGAAGTCGGGGGTAACTATGGCTACACCTTC.